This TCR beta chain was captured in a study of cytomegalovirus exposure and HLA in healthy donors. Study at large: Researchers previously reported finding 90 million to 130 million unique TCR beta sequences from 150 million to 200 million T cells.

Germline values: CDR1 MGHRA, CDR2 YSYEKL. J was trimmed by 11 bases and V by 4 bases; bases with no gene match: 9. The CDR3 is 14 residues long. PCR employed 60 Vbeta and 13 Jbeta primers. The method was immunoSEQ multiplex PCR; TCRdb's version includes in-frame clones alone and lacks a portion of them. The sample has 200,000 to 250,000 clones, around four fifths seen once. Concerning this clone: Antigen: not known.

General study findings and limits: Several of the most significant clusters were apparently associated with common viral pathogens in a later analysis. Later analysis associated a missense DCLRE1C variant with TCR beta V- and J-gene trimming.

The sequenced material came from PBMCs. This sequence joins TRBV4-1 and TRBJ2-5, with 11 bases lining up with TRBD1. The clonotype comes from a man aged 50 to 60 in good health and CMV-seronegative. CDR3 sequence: CASSLGQGAGEQYF. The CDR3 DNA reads TGCGCCAGCAGCCTTGGACAGGGGGCGGGGGAGCAGTACTTC.